Below, 15 T cell receptor beta chains from the same sample are listed, as sequenced in a study of metastatic and nonmetastatic thyroid tumors. Through MiXCR, TCRdb re-clonotyped the PCR reads. The sample contains around 20,000 clones, roughly a quarter of which appear only once. Each patient went into thyroid surgery without having received any treatment. Sequenced input: blood. The receptors shown here come from a female donor with papillary thyroid cancer or a benign thyroid nodule (not recorded which). Some clones in this sample may be carry-over from other donors' samples.

The chain uses TRBV28 and TRBJ2-7; D gene uncertain. This CDR3 is 13 amino acids long. Trimming pared 10 bases from V and 2 bases from J, leaving 15 bases between. Germline V lookup: CDR1 MDHEN, CDR2 SYDVKM. The DNA for the CDR3 is TGTGCCACTATAGATCCGGGCACCTACGAGCAGTACTTC. This translates into CATIDPGTYEQYF.

The rearrangement uses TRBV4-2 and TRBJ2-6, with 10 bases that match TRBD1. This CDR3 has 18 residues. The ends lost 5 bases at V and 1 base at J; junction bases unmatched: 8. The germline V gene has CDR1 LGHNA and CDR2 YNFKEQ. The CDR3 bases are TGTGCCAGCAGCACCCGGACAGGGGGGTCGTCTGGGGCCAACGTCCTGACTTTC. This translates into CASSTRTGGSSGANVLTF.

The rearrangement joins TRBV28 to TRBJ2-5, with D perhaps TRBD1 (6 bases). This CDR3 has 15 residues. Germline-derived CDR1 and CDR2 are MDHEN and SYDVKM. The V end was cut by 4 bases, the J end by 5 bases, with 17 bases between. Here the CDR3 reads CASSSPTGGWETQYF. CDR3 sequence (DNA): TGTGCCAGCAGTTCACCGACAGGCGGATGGGAGACCCAGTACTTC.

The sample holds many counts of this clone. The chain has TRBV19 and TRBJ2-5; perhaps TRBD1 as D (5 bases). V was cut by 4 bases and J by 1 base, with 10 bases left in between. CDR1 and CDR2 (germline): LNHDA, SQIVND (reference sequence). The CDR3 totals 14 residues. CDR3 amino acids: CASSTSDSQETQYF. DNA of the CDR3: TGTGCCAGTAGTACCTCAGACAGCCAAGAGACCCAGTACTTC.

This clone was picked up a small number of times. The rearrangement links TRBV12-3 or TRBV12-4 to TRBJ2-3, with 7 positions matching TRBD2. This CDR3 comprises 14 residues. V lost 7 bases to trimming and J lost 8 bases; unmatched junction nucleotides: 12. The CDR3 reads CASIELAGGSTQYF. In DNA form, the CDR3 reads TGTGCCAGCATTGAACTGGCCGGGGGGTCTACGCAGTATTTT.

The sample holds many counts of this clone. This chain uses TRBV9 with TRBJ1-1, with TRBD1 matching 10 bases. The V gene end was trimmed by 4 bases and the J gene end by 11 bases; junction bases not matched to a gene: 11. The length of the CDR3 is 14 residues. Per germline, CDR1 SGDLS and CDR2 YYNGEE. CDR3 sequence reads: CASSLSGQGLEAFF. The CDR3 bases are TGTGCCAGCAGCCTATCGGGACAGGGGTTGGAGGCTTTCTTT.

The genes are TRBV6-5 and TRBJ1-1; perhaps TRBD1 as D (5 bases). Germline V gene data show CDR1 as MNHEY and CDR2 as SVGAGI. The V end lost 2 bases, the J end lost 1 base, and 11 bases lay between the germline ends. This CDR3 has 15 residues. The CDR3 nucleotides read TGTGCCAGCAGTTACGCTGACAGACAGAACACTGAAGCTTTCTTT. This gives the protein CASSYADRQNTEAFF.

At least ten counts were recorded for this clone. This chain connects TRBV5-1 to TRBJ2-2; D not resolved. The CDR3 has 16 residues. V was clipped by 0 bases and J by 2 bases, with 11 bases between them. The germline gives CDR1 SGHRS, CDR2 YFSETQ. The CDR3 sequence is CASSLALLINTGELFF. CDR3 coding DNA: TGCGCCAGCAGCTTGGCACTACTTATAAACACCGGGGAGCTGTTTTTT.

To note about this clone: A much bigger clone sits one base away, suggesting this may be a read error. The chain links TRBV7-2 to TRBJ2-5, with D possibly matching TRBD1 (6 bases). Per the germline V gene, CDR1 is SGHTA and CDR2 is FQGNSA. The CDR3 has 15 amino acids. For the CDR3, the DNA is TGTGCCAACAGCTTAGTGGCAGGGGCGCAGGGGACCCAGTACTTC. Translation gives CANSLVAGAQGTQYF. Looking up the rest from reference TRBV7-2 and TRBJ2-5 gives the full variable domain: GAGVSQSPSNKVTEKGKDVELRCDPISGHTALYWYRQSLGQGLEFLIYFQGNSAPDKSGLPSDRFSAERTGGSVSTLTIQRTQQEDSAVYLCANSLVAGAQGTQYFGPGTRLLVL.

This clone was counted a few times. V is TRBV6-5 and J is TRBJ1-1, with D uncertain. Germline values: CDR1 MNHEY, CDR2 SVGAGI. The length of the CDR3 is 11 residues. The germline V and J ends were trimmed by 5 bases and 2 bases, with 3 bases remaining between them. The CDR3 nucleotides read TGTGCCAGCAGTCACAACACTGAAGCTTTCTTT. Amino acid sequence: CASSHNTEAFF.

The V gene is TRBV7-2, the J gene TRBJ2-7; D perhaps matches TRBD2 (6 bases). Looked up from germline, CDR1 is SGHTA and CDR2 is FQGNSA. The CDR3 totals 14 residues. Between the trimmed V and J ends, which lost 3 bases and 2 bases, there was a span of 11 bases. The CDR3 DNA reads as TGTGCCAGCAGCTTCTCATCGGGGGCCTACGAGCAGTACTTC. It specifies CASSFSSGAYEQYF.

This clone was counted ten times or more. The J gene is TRBJ1-5, the V gene TRBV15; D possibly corresponds to TRBD1 (6 bases). Trimming left V 4 bases short and J 0 bases short, with 13 bases between. Germline-derived CDR1 and CDR2 are LNHNV and YYDKDF (reference sequence). CDR3 length equals 16 residues. The CDR3 bases are TGTGCCACCAGCACCCGGACAGTATATAGCAATCAGCCCCAGCATTTT. It specifies CATSTRTVYSNQPQHF.

V gene TRBV18 combines with J gene TRBJ1-4, with TRBD1 matching 9 bases. Germline values: CDR1 KGHSH, CDR2 LQKENI. The CDR3 runs to 14 residues. J gave up 5 bases and V 3 bases, and 1 base lay outside the gene matches. CDR3: CASSPGQGNEKLFF. The DNA of the CDR3 is TGTGCCAGCTCACCGGGACAGGGAAATGAAAAACTGTTTTTT.

The rearrangement joins TRBV7-9 to TRBJ1-2; D unclear. The CDR3 is 14 residues long. CDR1 is SEHNR and CDR2 is FQNEAQ in the germline V gene (reference sequence). Between the trimmed V and J ends, which lost 3 bases and 8 bases, there was a span of 16 bases. DNA for the CDR3: TGTGCCAGCAGCTTCCTTATCTCCGACGGGGGCTACACCTTC. Encoded protein: CASSFLISDGGYTF.

This clone has a handful of counts. The J gene is TRBJ1-2, the V gene TRBV28; a possible D gene is TRBD1 (6 bases). The germline V gene encodes CDR1 MDHEN and CDR2 SYDVKM. Trimming took 3 bases from V and 7 from J, leaving 18 bases between them. The CDR3 consists of 15 residues. CDR3 region: CASSFTGIPRVGYTF. The CDR3 DNA is TGTGCCAGCAGTTTTACAGGGATCCCCAGGGTTGGCTACACCTTC.